This T cell receptor (beta chain) was observed in a study of cytomegalovirus exposure and HLA in healthy donors. Study-level information: Among over 300 genotyped donors, 65% to 90% fell in the Caucasian-associated ancestry cluster. Regarding the study as a whole: Among TCR beta chains, those listed as cytomegalovirus-associated numbered around 160.

Trimming at V came to 0 bases and at J to 4 bases, leaving 5 bases not matched to a gene. The germline CDR1 and CDR2 sequences are SGHRS and YFSETQ. The CDR3 runs 15 residues. In the PCR, 60 Vbeta and 13 Jbeta primers were used. Repertoires were generated with immunoSEQ multiplex PCR, while TCRdb's copy carries only in-frame clones and drops some. The sample has more than 55,000 clones, around 74% seen once. All donors participated as healthy donors of bone marrow. With respect to this clone: The antigen remains undetermined.

The receptor was derived from a woman in her fifties or sixties in good health and CMV-seropositive. V and J are TRBV5-1 and TRBJ2-3, with 7 bases aligning to TRBD2. Sequenced sample: PBMCs. CDR3 nucleotides: TGCGCCAGCAGCTTGGAGGGGCGGGAGCCAGATACGCAGTATTTT. Translating it yields CASSLEGREPDTQYF.